The rows below give T cell receptor beta chains drawn from one sample of a study of blood T cells in healthy people across ages. TCRdb recomputed calls from the 5' RACE reads with MiXCR, one row per CDR3 protein. The repertoire holds fewer than 1,000,000 distinct CDR3 sequences, with about half as singletons. Input material: blood. All receptors derive from a man older than 75 in good health. The CDR3 runs from the conserved cysteine through the conserved F or W. Each record gives: J gene, clone size, D gene, V gene, CDR3 DNA, CDR3 protein. D genes are given only for firm matches. Clone size is stated in some rows and not others, as once, few, many or a class when expanded.

>TRBJ2-7|-|-|TRBV7-2
TGTGCCAGCGCCCCATACAATGAGCAGTACTTC
CASAPYNEQYF
>TRBJ1-1|-|-|TRBV28
TGTGCCAGCGCCGGACAGTGGACTGAAGCTTTCTTT
CASAGQWTEAFF
>TRBJ1-1|-|TRBD1|TRBV6-1
TGTGCCAGCCGCGACAGGGGGCAAATTCTTACCGAAGCTTTCTTT
CASRDRGQILTEAFF
>TRBJ2-5|-|-|TRBV27
TGTGCCAGCAGTCGCCCGGGCAGGGGTAGGGAGACCCAGTACTTC
CASSRPGRGRETQYF
>TRBJ1-1|-|-|TRBV30
TGTGCCTGGAGTATGGCAGCTGAAGCTTTCTTT
CAWSMAAEAFF
>TRBJ1-1|-|TRBD1|TRBV4-2
TGTGCCAGCAGCCATCAAAAGGGGCAGGGGGCGGTATCTGAAGCTTTCTTT
CASSHQKGQGAVSEAFF
>TRBJ2-1|-|TRBD2|TRBV30
TGTGCCTGGAGTGTTTTAACTAGCGGGAACACGCGGCAGTTCTTC
CAWSVLTSGNTRQFF
>TRBJ2-7|-|-|TRBV2
TGTGCCAGCAGTGATGGACCGACCGATGCCGAGCAGTACTTC
CASSDGPTDAEQYF
>TRBJ2-5|many|-|TRBV5-1
TGCGCCAGCAGCTCGTTAGCGGAGGAGACCCAGTACTTC
CASSSLAEETQYF
>TRBJ2-5|-|-|TRBV20-1
TGCAGTGCTCTCATAGCTTTGGGTGGGAGTGGAGAGACCCAGTACTTC
CSALIALGGSGETQYF
>TRBJ1-2|-|-|TRBV20-1
TGCAGTGCTTACAGGGCGGGCTACACCTTC
CSAYRAGYTF
>TRBJ2-5|-|-|TRBV3-1
TGTGCCAGCAGCCAAGTTGCAGGGACCCAGTACTTC
CASSQVAGTQYF
>TRBJ2-3|-|TRBD2|TRBV5-6
TGTGCCAGCAGCTTCGGGAGGGCCCGGGGCGGTACGCAGTATTTT
CASSFGRARGGTQYF
>TRBJ2-7|-|TRBD2|TRBV7-2
TGTGCCAGCAGCTTATTAGCGGGAGGGTTTGGCGAGCAGTACTTC
CASSLLAGGFGEQYF
>TRBJ1-1|-|TRBD1|TRBV20-1
TGCAGTGCTAGAGTTGGCGGACAGGGAGGCCGGGACACTGAAGCTTTCTTT
CSARVGGQGGRDTEAFF
>TRBJ1-2|few|-|TRBV3-1
TGTGCCAGCAGCCAAGGTCGCCGGCCTTTGGGTGGCTACACCTTC
CASSQGRRPLGGYTF
>TRBJ2-7|-|TRBD1|TRBV3-1
TGTGCCAGCAGCCAATTTACGACAGGGGGTCTCCACGAGCAGTACTTC
CASSQFTTGGLHEQYF
>TRBJ1-2|-|-|TRBV28
TGTGCCAGCAGACCTACCACCGGGGGATCGGGCGGCTACACCTTC
CASRPTTGGSGGYTF
>TRBJ1-2|-|-|TRBV20-1
TGCAGTGCTACCACATCTTCTAACTATGGCTACACCTTC
CSATTSSNYGYTF
>TRBJ2-3|-|TRBD2|TRBV20-1
TGCAGTGCCATAGACCGGGGGAGGGGCACAGATACGCAGTATTTT
CSAIDRGRGTDTQYF
>TRBJ2-5|-|TRBD1|TRBV11-2
TGTGCCAGCAGCACGTATAAAGGGACAGAAGAGACCCAGTACTTC
CASSTYKGTEETQYF
>TRBJ1-1|-|-|TRBV18
TGTGCCAGCTCACGCCTACAGAACACTGAAGCTTTCTTT
CASSRLQNTEAFF
>TRBJ1-2|-|TRBD1|TRBV27
TGTGCCAGCAGTTTATCGGGGAGGGGGCCTAACTATGGCTACACCTTC
CASSLSGRGPNYGYTF
>TRBJ2-5|-|TRBD1|TRBV29-1
TGCAGCGTTGTTACCCAGGGGGAAGAGACCCAGTACTTC
CSVVTQGEETQYF
>TRBJ2-1|-|TRBD2|TRBV11-1
TGTGCCAGCAGCTTAGCGAGCCGGACTAGCATTAATGAGCAGTTCTTC
CASSLASRTSINEQFF
>TRBJ2-7|few|-|TRBV29-1
TGCAGCGTTGAAGTCTCCCAGACCTACGAGCAGTACTTC
CSVEVSQTYEQYF
>TRBJ2-3|-|-|TRBV4-3
TGCGCCAGCAGCTCCCTTCAGGGTACAGATACGCAGTATTTT
CASSSLQGTDTQYF
>TRBJ1-2|-|-|TRBV5-1
TGCGCCAGCAGCCCACATATGGACAGCATATATGGCTACACCTTC
CASSPHMDSIYGYTF
>TRBJ2-7|-|-|TRBV6-1
TGTGCCACCCGGGACATGGCCTACGAGCAGTACTTC
CATRDMAYEQYF
>TRBJ1-5|-|TRBD1|TRBV4-2
TGTGCCAGCAGCCAAGCCGGGGGACAGGGGGCTCAGCCCCAGCATTTT
CASSQAGGQGAQPQHF
>TRBJ2-5|-|TRBD2|TRBV12-3/TRBV12-4
TGTGCCAGCAGCCGGAGGACTAGGTGGCAGTACTTC
CASSRRTRWQYF
>TRBJ1-2|-|-|TRBV6-1
TGTGCCAGCACTCAAAATCGTGCTAACTATGGCTACACCTTC
CASTQNRANYGYTF
>TRBJ2-7|-|TRBD2|TRBV20-1
TGCAGTGCTAGAGCTCGTACTAGCGACGAGCAGTACTTC
CSARARTSDEQYF
>TRBJ2-3|-|-|TRBV7-9
TGTGCCAGCAGCTCCATCCGAAGCACAGATACGCAGTATTTT
CASSSIRSTDTQYF
>TRBJ2-7|-|TRBD2|TRBV9
TGTGCCAGCAGCGTAGAGGGACTAGCGGGTTACAATGAGCAGTACTTC
CASSVEGLAGYNEQYF
>TRBJ2-5|few|TRBD2|TRBV13
TGTGCCAGCAGCTTTAGCGGGACTAGGGGGGAGACCCAGTACTTC
CASSFSGTRGETQYF
>TRBJ2-7|many|-|TRBV3-1
TGTGCCAGCAGCCATATCGGGCAGAACGAGCAGTACTTC
CASSHIGQNEQYF
>TRBJ2-5|few|-|TRBV7-2
TGTGCCAGCAGCTTAGATGGAGCGATGAAGACCCAGTACTTC
CASSLDGAMKTQYF
>TRBJ1-3|-|-|TRBV13
TGTGCCAGCAGCGAACTGACTGGAAACACCATATATTTT
CASSELTGNTIYF
>TRBJ2-5|few|TRBD2|TRBV7-2
TGTGCCAGCAGCCCGCCGGGACTAGCGGGCCTGGAGACCCAGTACTTC
CASSPPGLAGLETQYF